Included here is one T cell receptor beta chain sequence, with context. Trimming stripped 6 bases from V and 8 bases from J, with 10 bases between. The germline V gene encodes CDR1 SNHLY and CDR2 FYNNEI. This CDR3 region has 11 residues. This entry belongs to a study of blood T cell repertoires in COVID-19. Produced via immunoSEQ multiplex PCR; TCRdb's table is partial and in-frame only. The sample has 100,000 to 150,000 clones, about 94% seen once. The rearrangement links TRBV2 to TRBJ1-2; D is undetermined. The source of this sequence is a man aged 45 to 65 with COVID-19, enrolled during active disease. Sequenced: peripheral blood. CDR3 in amino acids: CASRPNEGYTF. DNA of the CDR3: TGTGCCAGCAGACCAAATGAGGGCTACACCTTC.